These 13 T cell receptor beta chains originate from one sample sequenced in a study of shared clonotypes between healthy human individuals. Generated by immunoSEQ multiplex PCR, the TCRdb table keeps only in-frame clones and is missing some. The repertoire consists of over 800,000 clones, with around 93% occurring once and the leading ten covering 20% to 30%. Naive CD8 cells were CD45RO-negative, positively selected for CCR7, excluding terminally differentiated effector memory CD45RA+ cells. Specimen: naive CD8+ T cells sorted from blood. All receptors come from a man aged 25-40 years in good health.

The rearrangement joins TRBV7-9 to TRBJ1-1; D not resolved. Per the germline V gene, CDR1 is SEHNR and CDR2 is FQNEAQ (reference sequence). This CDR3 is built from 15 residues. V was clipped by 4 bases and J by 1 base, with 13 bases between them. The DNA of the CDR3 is TGTGCCAGCAGCTGGCGATTGAAGGGGAACACTGAAGCTTTCTTT. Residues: CASSWRLKGNTEAFF.

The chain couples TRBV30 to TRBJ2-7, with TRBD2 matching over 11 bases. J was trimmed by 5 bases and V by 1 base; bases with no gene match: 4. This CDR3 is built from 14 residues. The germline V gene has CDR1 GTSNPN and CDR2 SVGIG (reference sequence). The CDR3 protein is CAWSAGLADDEQYF. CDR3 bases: TGTGCCTGGAGTGCGGGACTAGCGGACGACGAGCAGTACTTC.

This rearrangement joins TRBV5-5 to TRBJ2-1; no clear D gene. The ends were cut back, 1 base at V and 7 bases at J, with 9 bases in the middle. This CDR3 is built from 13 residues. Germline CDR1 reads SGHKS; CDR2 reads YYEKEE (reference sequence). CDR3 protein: CASSLIAGNEQFF. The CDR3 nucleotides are TGTGCCAGCAGCTTGATCGCTGGAAATGAGCAGTTCTTC.

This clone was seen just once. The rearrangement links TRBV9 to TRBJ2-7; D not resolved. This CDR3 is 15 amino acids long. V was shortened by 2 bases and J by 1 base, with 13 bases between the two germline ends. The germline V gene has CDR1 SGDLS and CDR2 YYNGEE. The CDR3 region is CASSVGSALSYEQYF. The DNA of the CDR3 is TGTGCCAGCAGCGTTGGCAGCGCTTTATCCTACGAGCAGTACTTC. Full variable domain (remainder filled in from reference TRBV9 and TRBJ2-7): DSGVTQTPKHLITATGQRVTLRCSPRSGDLSVYWYQQSLDQGLQFLIQYYNGEERAKGNILERFSAQQFPDLHSELNLSSLELGDSALYFCASSVGSALSYEQYFGPGTRLTVT.

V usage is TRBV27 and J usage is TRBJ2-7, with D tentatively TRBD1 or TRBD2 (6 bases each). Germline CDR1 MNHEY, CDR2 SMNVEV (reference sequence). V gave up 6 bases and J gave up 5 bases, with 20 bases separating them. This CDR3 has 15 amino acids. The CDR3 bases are TGTGCCAGCAGCAGGGAGGACAGCGACGTCCACGAGCAGTACTTC. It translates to CASSREDSDVHEQYF.

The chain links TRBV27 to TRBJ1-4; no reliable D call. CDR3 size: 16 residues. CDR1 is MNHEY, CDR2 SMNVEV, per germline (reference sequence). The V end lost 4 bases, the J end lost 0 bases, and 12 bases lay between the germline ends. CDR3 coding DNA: TGTGCCAGCAGTTCGGACCAGGCACCAACTAATGAAAAACTGTTTTTT. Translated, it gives CASSSDQAPTNEKLFF.

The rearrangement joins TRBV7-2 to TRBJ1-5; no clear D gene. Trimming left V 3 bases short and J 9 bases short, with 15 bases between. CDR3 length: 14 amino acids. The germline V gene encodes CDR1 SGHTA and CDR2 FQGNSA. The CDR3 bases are TGTGCCAGCAGCTTGGTGAAGGGTCCGCGGCCCCAGCATTTT. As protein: CASSLVKGPRPQHF.

Here the CDR3 DNA reads TGTGCCAGCAGCTTAGCATCGGCAGATACGCAGTATTTT. It is translated as CASSLASADTQYF. The rearrangement joins TRBV7-9 to TRBJ2-3; D is undetermined. Trimming left V 0 bases short and J 4 bases short, with 5 bases between. Germline V gene data show CDR1 as SEHNR and CDR2 as FQNEAQ (reference sequence). CDR3 size: 13 residues.

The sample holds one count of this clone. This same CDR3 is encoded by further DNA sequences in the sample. The CDR3 sequence: CASSFGDSSYEQYF. The CDR3 DNA sequence: TGCGCCAGCAGCTTCGGTGACAGCTCCTACGAGCAGTACTTC. This chain uses TRBV5-1 with TRBJ2-7, with a possible D match to TRBD1 (5 bases). V shed 2 bases and J shed 0 bases, with 9 bases lying between them. The V gene's germline CDR1 is SGHRS and CDR2 YFSETQ. The CDR3 is 14 amino acids.

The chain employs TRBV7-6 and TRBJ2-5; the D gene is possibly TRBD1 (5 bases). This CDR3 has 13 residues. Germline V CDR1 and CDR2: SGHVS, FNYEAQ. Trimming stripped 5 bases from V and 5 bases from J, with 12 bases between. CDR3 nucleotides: TGTGCCAGCAGCCTCAGGGCCCGGGAGACCCAGTACTTC. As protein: CASSLRARETQYF.

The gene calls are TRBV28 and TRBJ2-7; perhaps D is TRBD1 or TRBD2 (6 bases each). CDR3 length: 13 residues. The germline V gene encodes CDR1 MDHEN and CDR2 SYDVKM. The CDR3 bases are TGTGGGACTACACGGGGGCCCCACTACGAGCAGTACTTC. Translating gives CGTTRGPHYEQYF.

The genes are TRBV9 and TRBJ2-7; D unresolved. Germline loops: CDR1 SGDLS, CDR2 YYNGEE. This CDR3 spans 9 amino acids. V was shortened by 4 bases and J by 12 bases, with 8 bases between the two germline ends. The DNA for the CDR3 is TGTGCCAGCAGCCTGAAGGGGTACTTC. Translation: CASSLKGYF.

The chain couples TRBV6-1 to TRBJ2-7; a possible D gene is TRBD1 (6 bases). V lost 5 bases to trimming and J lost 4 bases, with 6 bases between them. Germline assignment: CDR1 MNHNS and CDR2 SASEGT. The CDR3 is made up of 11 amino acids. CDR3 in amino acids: CASSTGYEQYF. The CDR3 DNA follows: TGTGCCAGCAGTACAGGGTACGAGCAGTACTTC.